This entry lists 25 T cell receptor beta chains sequenced from one sample in a study of beta chain features in type 1 diabetes (dated by TCRdb to the late 2010s). The protocol used for the library was the immunoSEQ multiplex PCR assay. All of the isolated RNA was reverse transcribed with the High Capacity cDNA Reverse Transcription Kit, so expressed TCRB transcripts were sequenced. The source is immuneACCESS, and TCRdb retained only in-frame sequences with V and J called. Part of the clones is not carried over; for the studies checked, unresolved V genes explain less than half of this, and the remainder is unexplained. A total of more than 300,000 clones appear in this sample, over 13% of them only once. About 0.018% of the sample rests with the top ten. Specimen: naive CD4+ T cells from blood. What the cell subset or site label conveys for this sample: true naive CD4+ T cells. These receptors all stem from a woman between 18 and 29 years old in good health.

This clone was observed a few times. This chain's CDR3 is CASSSYRADYTF. The CDR3 coding sequence is TGTGCCAGCAGCTCATACAGGGCTGACTACACCTTC. This chain uses TRBV7-2 with TRBJ1-2, with D maybe TRBD1 (6 bases). V was cut by 4 bases and J by 10 bases, with 13 bases left in between. This CDR3 spans 12 amino acids. In germline, CDR1 is SGHTA, CDR2 FQGNSA.

This clone has more than one count but fewer than ten. CDR3 protein: CATTSGPTDTQYF. In DNA, the CDR3 is TGTGCCACCACTAGCGGGCCCACAGATACGCAGTATTTT. The chain is built from TRBV6-1 and TRBJ2-3; TRBD2 agrees at 9 bases. The germline CDR1 and CDR2 sequences are MNHNS and SASEGT. The CDR3 spans 13 residues. J lost 2 bases, V lost 10 bases, and 4 bases had no gene match.

The chain employs TRBV19 and TRBJ1-3, with D hard to call. Germline V gene data show CDR1 as LNHDA and CDR2 as SQIVND (reference sequence). V was pared by 3 bases and J by 2 bases, with 14 bases between. The length of the CDR3 is 16 residues. This CDR3 reads CASSMIVQRTGNTIYF. CDR3 in DNA: TGTGCCAGTAGTATGATCGTCCAGCGAACTGGAAACACCATATATTTT. Based on the CDR3 plus reference TRBV19 and TRBJ1-3, the full variable domain is DGGITQSPKYLFRKEGQNVTLSCEQNLNHDAMYWYRQDPGQGLRLIYYSQIVNDFQKGDIAEGYSVSREKKESFPLTVTSAQKNPTAFYLCASSMIVQRTGNTIYFGEGSWLTVV.

This clone was seen more than once but under ten times. V usage is TRBV28 and J usage is TRBJ1-1; unclear D gene. The germline V and J ends were trimmed by 2 bases and 5 bases, with 12 bases remaining between them. CDR3 size: 14 residues. Per germline, CDR1 MDHEN and CDR2 SYDVKM. The CDR3 bases are TGTGCCAGCAGTTTAGTGACATCTGGAACTGAAGCTTTCTTT. This encodes CASSLVTSGTEAFF.

The J gene is TRBJ2-5, the V gene TRBV5-1; the match to TRBD2 covers 7 bases. The ends lost 4 bases at V and 1 base at J; junction bases unmatched: 7. From germline, CDR1 is SGHRS and CDR2 YFSETQ. This CDR3 is built from 15 residues. CDR3 residues: CASSPQLASQETQYF. The CDR3 DNA follows: TGCGCCAGCAGCCCCCAACTAGCGAGCCAAGAGACCCAGTACTTC.

J is TRBJ2-7 and V is TRBV2, with no clear D. The CDR3 totals 14 residues. V lost 8 bases, J lost 9 bases, and 23 bases lay in between. The germline V gene encodes CDR1 SNHLY and CDR2 FYNNEI. The CDR3 loop reads CASVVGRQAPGQYF. The CDR3 DNA is TGTGCCAGCGTGGTTGGTAGGCAGGCCCCCGGGCAGTACTTC. The variable domain in full, with the rest retrieved from reference TRBV2 and TRBJ2-7, is EPEVTQTPSHQVTQMGQEVILRCVPISNHLYFYWYRQILGQKVEFLVSFYNNEISEKSEIFDDQFSVERPDGSNFTLKIRSTKLEDSAMYFCASVVGRQAPGQYFGPGTRLTVT.

This clone was detected only a few times. This chain connects TRBV7-2 to TRBJ1-2; TRBD1 matches 8 bases. The CDR3 is 15 amino acids. The junction had 9 bases not matched to a gene; V was cut back by 5 bases and J by 4 bases. Germline V gene data show CDR1 as SGHTA and CDR2 as FQGNSA. Here the CDR3 reads CASSVRTGKAYGYTF. As DNA, the CDR3 is TGTGCCAGCAGCGTAAGGACAGGGAAGGCCTATGGCTACACCTTC.

In its sample, this clone was seen a few times. One junction end disagrees with the germline gene, perhaps due to a read error. The genes are TRBV23-1 and TRBJ2-2; the match to TRBD2 covers 10 bases. TRBV23-1 is classed as an ORF, of uncertain function. This CDR3 spans 12 amino acids. CDR3 in amino acids: CPSGRNTGELFF. The CDR3 DNA is TGTCCTAGCGGGAGGAACACCGGGGAGCTGTTTTTT.

This clone has a handful of counts. The chain recombines TRBV11-2 with TRBJ1-1; a possible D gene is TRBD1 (6 bases). Germline-derived CDR1 and CDR2 are SGHAT and FQNNGV. CDR3 length equals 13 residues. V lost 0 bases and J lost 6, with 8 bases in between. The CDR3 bases are TGTGCCAGCAGCTTAGATTACAGGGCTGAAGCTTTCTTT. It encodes CASSLDYRAEAFF.

The chain recombines TRBV7-2 with TRBJ1-5; unclear D gene. The CDR3 spans 15 residues. Trimming removed 1 base from V and 0 bases from J, with 7 bases in between. The germline V gene has CDR1 SGHTA and CDR2 FQGNSA. CDR3 loop: CASSLVAPSNQPQHF. CDR3 sequence (DNA): TGTGCCAGCAGCTTAGTAGCACCTAGCAATCAGCCCCAGCATTTT.

This clone was seen more than once but under ten times. J is TRBJ2-1 and V is TRBV7-9; 12 positions match TRBD2. The junction had 8 bases not matched to a gene; V was cut back by 5 bases and J by 9 bases. The germline gives CDR1 SEHNR, CDR2 FQNEAQ (reference sequence). CDR3 length equals 15 residues. CDR3 residues: CASSLLLAGGTEQFF. CDR3 sequence (DNA): TGTGCCAGCAGCCTCCTTCTAGCGGGAGGGACTGAGCAGTTCTTC.

The CDR3: CAWSETAYNEQFF. The DNA for the CDR3 is TGTGCCTGGAGTGAAACAGCTTACAATGAGCAGTTCTTC. This sequence joins TRBV30 and TRBJ2-1, with no clear D. This CDR3 contains 13 residues. Deletions cut 1 base from V and 4 bases from J, with 8 bases between. Germline CDR1 reads GTSNPN; CDR2 reads SVGIG (reference sequence).

V and J are TRBV29-1 and TRBJ2-3; TRBD2 might be the D (7 bases). Germline lookup yields CDR1 SQVTM and CDR2 ANQGSEA. Trimming shortened V by 4 bases and J by 5 bases, and 16 bases separated the two germline ends. This CDR3 contains 14 residues. The CDR3 loop is CSVAQLGGGDTQYF. The CDR3 DNA reads as TGCAGCGTTGCCCAACTAGGGGGGGGAGATACGCAGTATTTT.

The chain uses TRBV28 and TRBJ2-7; 8 bases match TRBD1. The J segment lost 0 bases and the V segment lost 5 bases, leaving 6 bases of the junction unmatched. CDR1 and CDR2 (germline): MDHEN, SYDVKM. The CDR3 totals 15 residues. The CDR3 here is CASSPGQGPSYEQYF. The DNA of the CDR3 is TGTGCCAGCAGTCCCGGACAGGGTCCCTCCTACGAGCAGTACTTC.

The V call is TRBV2, the J call TRBJ2-1; tentative D call: TRBD2 (6 bases). Trimming removed 3 bases at V and 2 bases at J, with 14 bases between. Per germline, CDR1 SNHLY and CDR2 FYNNEI. The CDR3 loop spans 16 amino acids. For the CDR3, the DNA is TGTGCCAGCAGTGAGCCGGGACTGCGAACCTACAATGAGCAGTTCTTC. It codes for CASSEPGLRTYNEQFF.

The chain employs TRBV4-3 and TRBJ1-2; D is undetermined. This CDR3 region has 16 residues. The germline V and J ends were trimmed by 0 bases and 4 bases, with 15 bases remaining between them. Looked up from germline, CDR1 is LGHNA and CDR2 is YSLEER. DNA of the CDR3: TGCGCCAGCAGCCAAGATCTAAGAGCCGTCGGCTATGGCTACACCTTC. It translates to CASSQDLRAVGYGYTF.

A few counts support this clone. This chain joins TRBV4-3 and TRBJ1-4, with 11 bases matching TRBD1. This CDR3 is built from 16 residues. Germline lookup yields CDR1 LGHNA and CDR2 YSLEER. After removal of 6 bases from V and 8 bases from J, the junction contained 11 bases not matched to a gene. CDR3 DNA: TGCGCCAGCAGTCCGGGACCGGACAGGGGGCGAGAAAAACTGTTTTTT. Encoded protein: CASSPGPDRGREKLFF.

V gene TRBV5-1 combines with J gene TRBJ2-5; tentatively, D is TRBD2 (5 bases). This CDR3 comprises 13 residues. Germline CDR1 reads SGHRS; CDR2 reads YFSETQ. The germline V and J ends were trimmed by 4 bases and 4 bases, with 11 bases remaining between them. In DNA form, the CDR3 reads TGCGCCAGCAGCCCCCGTGGAGGAGAGACCCAGTACTTC. This translates into CASSPRGGETQYF.

This clone was seen more than once but under ten times. The rearrangement links TRBV4-2 to TRBJ2-7; 8 bases are a match to TRBD2. V lost 3 bases, J lost 4 bases, and 11 bases stayed unmatched. The CDR3 is 16 residues long. CDR1 and CDR2 (germline): LGHNA, YNFKEQ. CDR3 protein: CASSQTSPTSAYEQYF. The CDR3 coding sequence is TGTGCCAGCAGCCAGACTTCTCCGACTAGCGCGTACGAGCAGTACTTC.

As concerns this clone: This specimen includes other DNA sequences encoding the same CDR3. The rearrangement joins TRBV28 to TRBJ1-2; no definite D call. V was shortened by 5 bases and J by 1 base, with 5 bases between the two germline ends. Germline CDR1 MDHEN, CDR2 SYDVKM. The CDR3 is made up of 12 amino acids. CDR3 nucleotides: TGTGCCAGCAGTCTCAGTAACTATGGCTACACCTTC. This sequence encodes CASSLSNYGYTF.

This clone has a handful of counts. The chain employs TRBV4-2 and TRBJ2-5, with 9 bases lining up with TRBD2. The J segment lost 4 bases and the V segment lost 0 bases, leaving 12 bases of the junction unmatched. The CDR3 is made up of 18 amino acids. Germline V gene data show CDR1 as LGHNA and CDR2 as YNFKEQ. This chain's CDR3 is CASSQDSRSSGRAETQYF. The DNA of the CDR3 is TGTGCCAGCAGCCAAGATAGTCGGAGTAGCGGGAGAGCAGAGACCCAGTACTTC.

This clone was observed a handful of times. The chain couples TRBV7-3 to TRBJ2-7; 11 bases line up with TRBD1. Germline CDR1 and CDR2: SGHTA and FQGTGA. V was pared by 3 bases and J by 5 bases, with 6 bases of the junction left unmatched. This CDR3 is 15 amino acids long. CDR3 sequence reads: CASSLLRTGGNEQYF. The CDR3 coding sequence is TGTGCCAGCAGCTTGCTAAGGACAGGGGGCAACGAGCAGTACTTC.

The chain links TRBV29-1 to TRBJ2-3, with D tentatively TRBD1 (5 bases). Germline V gene data show CDR1 as SQVTM and CDR2 as ANQGSEA. Trimming pared 3 bases from V and 3 bases from J, leaving 10 bases between. The CDR3 contains 13 residues. CDR3 region: CSVESQGTDTQYF. The CDR3 nucleotides read TGCAGCGTTGAGAGTCAGGGAACAGATACGCAGTATTTT.

The chain employs TRBV28 and TRBJ1-1; D perhaps matches TRBD1 (6 bases). The CDR3 runs 14 residues. V gave up 7 bases and J gave up 2 bases, with 14 bases separating them. The germline V gene has CDR1 MDHEN and CDR2 SYDVKM. CDR3 sequence: CASKLDRTNTEAFF. Written as DNA, the CDR3 is TGTGCCAGCAAACTTGACAGGACCAACACTGAAGCTTTCTTT.

This sequence joins TRBV15 and TRBJ2-1, with 8 positions matching TRBD1. This CDR3 spans 14 amino acids. The germline V gene encodes CDR1 LNHNV and CDR2 YYDKDF (reference sequence). V was clipped by 6 bases and J by 6 bases; unmatched bases: 7. The CDR3 loop is CATSIRTGTNEQFF. The CDR3 bases are TGTGCCACCAGTATAAGGACAGGGACCAATGAGCAGTTCTTC.